This T cell receptor beta chain originates from a study of T-cell memory formation after mild COVID-19. TCRdb used MiXCR to reprocess the 5' RACE reads, holding one entry per CDR3 protein. The table records 300,000 to 400,000 distinct CDR3 sequences, 25% to 30% of them present only once. CDR3 length: 15 amino acids. Trimming pared 3 bases from V and 5 bases from J, leaving 15 bases between. Per the germline V gene, CDR1 is KGHDR and CDR2 is SFDVKD. Study outcomes and limitations: Those CD4+ clones that contracted were mainly in CM and EM (CD8+ ones in EMRA).

This clonotype showed up just a few times. What it binds is not known. The receptor was derived from an adult woman who had mild COVID-19 (a few samples of this study predate the infection). Cell type and time point are not known. The J gene is TRBJ2-5, the V gene TRBV24-1, with a possible D match to TRBD1 (6 bases). Sequencing was performed on PBMCs or a T cell subset sorted from them (not recorded which). In nucleotides, the CDR3 is TGTGCCACCAGTGATGTCGGATACCAGGGGGAGACCCAGTACTTC. It codes for CATSDVGYQGETQYF.